Below are 5 T cell receptor beta chains sequenced from a single sample in a study of T cell repertoires in cytomegalovirus infection. TCRdb independently ran MiXCR on the reads; one entry per CDR3 protein. The table has around 450,000 distinct CDR3 sequences, roughly 30% seen once. Material for sequencing was PBMCs. The receptors were gathered from a human donor in good health (CMV status not recorded). Some clones in this sample may be carry-over from other donors' samples.

This clonotype was found a few times. The rearrangement joins TRBV27 to TRBJ2-7; 11 bases are shared with TRBD2. CDR3 length: 13 residues. CDR1 is MNHEY and CDR2 is SMNVEV in the germline V gene (reference sequence). V trimming: 6 bases; J trimming: 5 bases; junction bases outside the gene matches: 3. The CDR3 is CASRGTSGHEQYF. The CDR3 coding sequence is TGTGCCAGCAGAGGGACTAGCGGACACGAGCAGTACTTC.

The chain couples TRBV5-4 to TRBJ1-2; D not resolved. Germline CDR1 SGHNT, CDR2 YYREEE (reference sequence). There are 11 residues in the CDR3. V lost 3 bases and J 8 bases, leaving 8 bases between the germline ends. DNA of the CDR3: TGTGCCAGCAGCTCAGCAAGGGGCTACACCTTC. This sequence encodes CASSSARGYTF.

The V call is TRBV6-2 or TRBV6-3, the J call TRBJ1-5, with D hard to call. V was cut by 2 bases and J by 0 bases, with 5 bases left in between. From germline, CDR1 is MNHEY and CDR2 SVGEGT. The CDR3 loop spans 14 amino acids. CDR3 sequence: CASSYGHSNQPQHF. DNA of the CDR3: TGTGCCAGCAGTTACGGGCATAGCAATCAGCCCCAGCATTTT.

The chain uses TRBV7-3 and TRBJ2-2; D possibly corresponds to TRBD1 (6 bases). Trimming took 6 bases from V and 0 from J, leaving 11 bases between them. Germline lookup yields CDR1 SGHTA and CDR2 FQGTGA. CDR3 length equals 15 residues. DNA for the CDR3: TGTGCCAGCAGGCAGGACAGCCCGAACACCGGGGAGCTGTTTTTT. Amino acids: CASRQDSPNTGELFF.

V and J are TRBV7-9 and TRBJ2-7; the D is unclear. Germline loops: CDR1 SEHNR, CDR2 FQNEAQ (reference sequence). Trimming left V 4 bases short and J 2 bases short, with 18 bases between. This CDR3 comprises 16 residues. Written as DNA, the CDR3 is TGTGCCAGCAGCTCCCCCTTGGCAGACAAGGCCTACGAGCAGTACTTC. As protein: CASSSPLADKAYEQYF.